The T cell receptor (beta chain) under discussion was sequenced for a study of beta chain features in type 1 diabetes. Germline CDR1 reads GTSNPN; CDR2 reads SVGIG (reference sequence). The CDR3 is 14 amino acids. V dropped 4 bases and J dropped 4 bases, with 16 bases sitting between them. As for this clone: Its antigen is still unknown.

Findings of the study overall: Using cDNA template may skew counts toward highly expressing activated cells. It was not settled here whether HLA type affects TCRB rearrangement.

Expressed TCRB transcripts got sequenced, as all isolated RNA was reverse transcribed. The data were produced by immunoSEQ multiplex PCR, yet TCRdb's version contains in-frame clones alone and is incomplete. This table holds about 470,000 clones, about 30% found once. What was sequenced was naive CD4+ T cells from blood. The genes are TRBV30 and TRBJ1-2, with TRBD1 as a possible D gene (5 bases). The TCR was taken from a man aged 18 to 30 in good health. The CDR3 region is CAWIRQPSGYGYTF. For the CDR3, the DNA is TGTGCCTGGATTAGACAGCCTTCCGGCTATGGCTACACCTTC. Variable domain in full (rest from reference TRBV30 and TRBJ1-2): SQTIHQWPATLVQPVGSPLSLECTVEGTSNPNLYWYRQAAGRGLQLLFYSVGIGQISSEVPQNLSASRPQDRQFILSSKKLLLSDSGFYLCAWIRQPSGYGYTFGSGTRLTVV.